In this sample, the clone carrying this T cell receptor beta chain turned up a few times. Its antigen is undetermined. The DNA is omitted, as the CDR3 cannot be located on it reliably, and the CDR3 follows TCRdb's listing. A J-beta primer mix and a sample-barcoded 5' primer were used in a second PCR of about 7 to 12 cycles. Each sample provided no less than 3 million CDR3-containing paired-end reads. TCRdb independently ran MiXCR on the 5' RACE reads; one entry per CDR3 protein. The sample shows about 290,000 distinct CDR3 sequences, roughly a quarter of them seen only once. Ends included, the CDR3 has 15 residues. The germline V gene has CDR1 MDHEN and CDR2 SYDVKM. This sample was taken from a study of blood T cells in healthy people across ages. No fewer than 6 micrograms of total RNA were isolated from every sample. The study, taken as a whole, reports: Donor CMV status was unknown, possibly confounding expanded clonotype changes. Long-lived and aged donors differed, with more naive CD4+ cells and higher diversity in the long-lived.

The gene calls are TRBV28 and TRBJ1-1; the table calls TRBD1, which could not be checked here. This TCR derives from a woman in her 70s in good health. Source material: blood. Here the CDR3 reads CASSSSTGRPTEAFF.